This paragraph reports one T cell receptor beta chain. What it recognizes is unknown. These data come from a study of cytomegalovirus exposure and HLA in healthy donors. Looking at the study overall: The 95 to 150 validation repertoires and the approximately 700 first-cohort repertoires shared a platform, a later analysis reported.

Sequencing was performed with immunoSEQ multiplex PCR; in TCRdb, only in-frame clones are kept and a portion is missing. The sample lists fewer than 250,000 clones; over 80% were seen once. Study-wide findings and caveats: According to reports, the classifier identified cytomegalovirus status with high specificity and sensitivity. In vitro experiments confirmed that three CMV-associated chains were specific for CMV antigens. There were approximately 150 TCR beta chains listed as cytomegalovirus-associated.

Between the trimmed V and J ends, which lost 5 bases and 6 bases, there was a span of 11 bases. The germline V gene has CDR1 KGHSH and CDR2 LQKENI. This CDR3 region has 12 residues. The rearrangement uses TRBV18 and TRBJ2-7, with D perhaps TRBD1 (6 bases). The receptor's source is a woman aged 18-29 years in good health and CMV-seronegative. Sequenced sample: PBMCs. In DNA, the CDR3 is TGTGCCAGCTCATCAGGGGCGGGCGAGCAGTACTTC. This translates into CASSSGAGEQYF.